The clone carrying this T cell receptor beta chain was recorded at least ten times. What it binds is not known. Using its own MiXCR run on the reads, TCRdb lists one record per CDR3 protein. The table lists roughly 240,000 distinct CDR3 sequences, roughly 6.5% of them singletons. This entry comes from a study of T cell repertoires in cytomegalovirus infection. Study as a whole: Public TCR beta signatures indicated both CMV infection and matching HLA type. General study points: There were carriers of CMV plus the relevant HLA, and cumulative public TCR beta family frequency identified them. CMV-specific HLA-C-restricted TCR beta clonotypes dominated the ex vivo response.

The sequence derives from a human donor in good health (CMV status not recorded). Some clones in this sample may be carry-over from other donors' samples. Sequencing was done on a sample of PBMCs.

The DNA for the CDR3 is TGTGCCAGCAGCTATCATGAAGAACTATCATTGTTTTTT. It encodes CASSYHEELSLFF. The chain recombines TRBV6-2 or TRBV6-3 with TRBJ1-4; D is uncertain. Trimming pared 6 bases from V and 15 bases from J, leaving 20 bases between. The germline CDR1 and CDR2 sequences are MNHEY and SVGEGT. The CDR3 has 13 amino acids.